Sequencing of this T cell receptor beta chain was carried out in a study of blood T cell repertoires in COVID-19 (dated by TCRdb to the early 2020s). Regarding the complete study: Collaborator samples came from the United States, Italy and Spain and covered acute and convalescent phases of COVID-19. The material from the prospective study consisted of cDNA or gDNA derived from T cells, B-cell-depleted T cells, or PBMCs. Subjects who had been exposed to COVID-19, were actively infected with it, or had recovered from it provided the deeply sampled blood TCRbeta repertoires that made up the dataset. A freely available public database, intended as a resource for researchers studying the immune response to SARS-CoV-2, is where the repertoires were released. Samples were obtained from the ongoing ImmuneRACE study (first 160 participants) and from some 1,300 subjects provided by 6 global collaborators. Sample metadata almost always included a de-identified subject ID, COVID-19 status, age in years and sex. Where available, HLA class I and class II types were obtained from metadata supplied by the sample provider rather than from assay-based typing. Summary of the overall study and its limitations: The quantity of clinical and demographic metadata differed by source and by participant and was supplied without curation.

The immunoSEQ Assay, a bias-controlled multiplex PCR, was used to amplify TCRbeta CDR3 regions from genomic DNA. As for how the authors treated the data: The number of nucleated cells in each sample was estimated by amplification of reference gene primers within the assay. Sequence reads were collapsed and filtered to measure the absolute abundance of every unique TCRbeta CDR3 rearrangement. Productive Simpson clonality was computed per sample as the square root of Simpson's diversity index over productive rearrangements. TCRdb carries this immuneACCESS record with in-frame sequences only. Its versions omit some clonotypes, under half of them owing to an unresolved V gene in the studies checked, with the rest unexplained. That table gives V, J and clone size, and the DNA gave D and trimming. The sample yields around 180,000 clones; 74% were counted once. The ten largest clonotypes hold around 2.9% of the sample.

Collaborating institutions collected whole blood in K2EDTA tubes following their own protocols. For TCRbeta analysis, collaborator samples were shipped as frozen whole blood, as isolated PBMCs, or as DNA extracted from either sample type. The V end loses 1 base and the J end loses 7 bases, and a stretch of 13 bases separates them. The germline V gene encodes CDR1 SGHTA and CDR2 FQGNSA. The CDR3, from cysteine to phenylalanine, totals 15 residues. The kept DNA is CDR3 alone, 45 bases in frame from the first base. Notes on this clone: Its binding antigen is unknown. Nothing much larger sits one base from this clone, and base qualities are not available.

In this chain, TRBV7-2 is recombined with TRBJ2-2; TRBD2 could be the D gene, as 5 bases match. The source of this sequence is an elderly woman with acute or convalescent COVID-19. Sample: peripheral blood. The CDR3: CASSLGGSNVGELFF. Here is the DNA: TGTGCCAGCAGCTTAGGTGGGAGTAATGTCGGGGAGCTGTTTTTT.